The source of this TCR beta chain is a study of Graves' ophthalmopathy and Graves' hyperthyroidism. On the study more broadly: At initial diagnosis, peripheral blood was obtained, and this preceded any treatment.

Patients newly diagnosed with hyperthyroidism, under 2 months' duration, were aged 18 to 65, the study reports. Physicians reached a diagnosis by relying on clinical symptoms, serum thyroxine, TRAb, thyroid ultrasound and orbital computed tomography. What supplied the PBMCs was roughly 10 ml of fresh peripheral blood. The CDR3 consists of 14 residues. Between the trimmed V and J ends, which lost 7 bases and 9 bases, there was a span of 19 bases. At least ten counts were recorded for this clonotype. Scientists amplified the TCR beta CDR3 regions from RNA transcripts. RT-PCR with HTBI primers came first, then second-round multiplex PCR. TCRdb reanalysed the multiplex PCR reads using MiXCR and keeps one entry per CDR3 protein. The sample yields 620,000 or so distinct CDR3 sequences, 22% seen once.

This clonotype originated in a woman in her late teens or twenties with stable Graves' hyperthyroidism. Some clones in this sample may be carry-over from other donors' samples. The chain links TRBV12-3 or TRBV12-4 to TRBJ1-5, with D unclear. The specimen sequenced was peripheral blood. In DNA, the CDR3 is TGTGCCAGCAACTTTGGCCGTATTGGGAGGCCCCAGCATTTT. This sequence encodes CASNFGRIGRPQHF.